This entry is about one T cell receptor (beta chain). Methods used by the authors: Reference gene primer amplification in the assay estimated nucleated cell counts. Repertoires were generated with immunoSEQ multiplex PCR, while TCRdb's copy carries only in-frame clones and drops some. For V, J and clone size, that table is used; D and trimming come from the DNA. The sample shows 250,000 to 350,000 clones, approximately 89% of them seen only once. The record originates from a study of blood T cell repertoires in COVID-19. At the level of the study: COVID-19 samples from acute and convalescent phases originated in the United States, Italy and Spain.

The CDR3 has 15 amino acids. The germline V gene encodes CDR1 SGHVS and CDR2 FNYEAQ. V dropped 5 bases and J dropped 2; count of bases not matched to a gene: 0. The V gene is TRBV7-6, the J gene TRBJ2-7; 16 bases are a match to TRBD2. The receptor was isolated from a woman between 45 and 65 years old who had recovered from COVID-19. The sequenced sample consisted of peripheral blood. As DNA, the CDR3 is TGTGCCAGCAGCGGGACTAGCGGGAGGGCCTACGAGCAGTACTTC. Its translation is CASSGTSGRAYEQYF.